The sequence of this T cell receptor beta chain was determined in a study of shared clonotypes between healthy human individuals. The ends were cut back, 5 bases at V and 1 base at J, with 6 bases in the middle. This CDR3 has 12 residues. CDR1 is SGHRS and CDR2 is YFSETQ in the germline V gene. Genomic DNA of each subset was evenly split across several immunoSEQ plates. Assay: immunoSEQ multiplex PCR; the TCRdb copy retains only in-frame clones and omits some. This table has around 600,000 clones, 95% to 98% appearing once. Regarding the study as a whole: Inspection by rarefaction showed sorted-subset sequencing to be incomplete despite large depth.

As regards this clone: Antigen unknown.

The TCR originated in a woman in her 30s in good health. The rearrangement links TRBV5-1 to TRBJ1-1; D is perhaps TRBD1 (5 bases). Specimen: naive CD4+ T cells sorted from blood. The subset here: CD45RA+ positively selected. The CDR3 loop is CASRRGNTEAFF. DNA for the CDR3: TGCGCCAGCAGAAGGGGGAACACTGAAGCTTTCTTT. Complete variable domain (other parts from reference TRBV5-1 and TRBJ1-1): KAGVTQTPRYLIKTRGQQVTLSCSPISGHRSVSWYQQTPGQGLQFLFEYFSETQRNKGNFPGRFSGRQFSNSRSEMNVSTLELGDSALYLCASRRGNTEAFFGQGTRLTVV.